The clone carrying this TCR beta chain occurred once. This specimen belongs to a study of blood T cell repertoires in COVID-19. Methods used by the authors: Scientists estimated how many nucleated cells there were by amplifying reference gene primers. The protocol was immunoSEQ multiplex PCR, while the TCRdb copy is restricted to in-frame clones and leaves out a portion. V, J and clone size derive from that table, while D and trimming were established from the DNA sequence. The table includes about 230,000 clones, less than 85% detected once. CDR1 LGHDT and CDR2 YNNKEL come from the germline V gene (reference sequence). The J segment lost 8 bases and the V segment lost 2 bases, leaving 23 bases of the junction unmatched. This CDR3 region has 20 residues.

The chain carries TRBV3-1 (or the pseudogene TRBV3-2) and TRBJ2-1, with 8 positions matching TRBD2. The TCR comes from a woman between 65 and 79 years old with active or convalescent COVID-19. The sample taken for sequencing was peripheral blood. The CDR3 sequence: CASSQQSTTLYRGGIDEQFF. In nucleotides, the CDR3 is TGTGCCAGCAGCCAACAATCCACCACCCTTTACCGGGGGGGCATCGATGAGCAGTTCTTC.